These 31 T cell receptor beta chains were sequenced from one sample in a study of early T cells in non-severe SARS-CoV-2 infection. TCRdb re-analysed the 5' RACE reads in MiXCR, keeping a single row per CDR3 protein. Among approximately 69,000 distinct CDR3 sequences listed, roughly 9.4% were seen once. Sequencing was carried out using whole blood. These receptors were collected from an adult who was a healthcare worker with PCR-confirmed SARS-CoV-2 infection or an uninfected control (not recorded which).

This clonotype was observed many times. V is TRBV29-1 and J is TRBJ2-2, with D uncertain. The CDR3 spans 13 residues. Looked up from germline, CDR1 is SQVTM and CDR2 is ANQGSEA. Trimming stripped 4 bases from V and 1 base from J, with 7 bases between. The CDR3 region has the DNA TGCAGCGTTGCTTGGCAGAACACCGGGGAGCTGTTTTTT. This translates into CSVAWQNTGELFF.

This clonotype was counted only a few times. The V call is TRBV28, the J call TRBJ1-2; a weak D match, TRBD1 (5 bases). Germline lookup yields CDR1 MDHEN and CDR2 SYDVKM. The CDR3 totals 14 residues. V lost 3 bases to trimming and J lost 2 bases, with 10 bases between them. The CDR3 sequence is CASSFGAPNYGYTF. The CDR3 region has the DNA TGTGCCAGCAGTTTTGGGGCCCCAAACTATGGCTACACCTTC.

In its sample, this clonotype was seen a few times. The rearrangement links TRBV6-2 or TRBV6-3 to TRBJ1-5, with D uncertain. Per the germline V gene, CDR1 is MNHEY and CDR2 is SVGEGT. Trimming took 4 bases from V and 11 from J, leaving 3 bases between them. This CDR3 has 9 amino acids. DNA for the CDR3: TGTGCCAGCAGTTCAACCCAGCATTTT. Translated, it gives CASSSTQHF.

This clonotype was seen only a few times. The CDR3 here is CASSTTGNYGYTF. The CDR3 DNA is TGTGCCAGCAGTACTACAGGGAACTATGGCTACACCTTC. V usage is TRBV2 and J usage is TRBJ1-2; weak D call: TRBD1 (6 bases). CDR1 and CDR2 from the germline V gene are SNHLY and FYNNEI. Trimming left V 5 bases short and J 2 bases short, with 9 bases between. The CDR3 has 13 residues.

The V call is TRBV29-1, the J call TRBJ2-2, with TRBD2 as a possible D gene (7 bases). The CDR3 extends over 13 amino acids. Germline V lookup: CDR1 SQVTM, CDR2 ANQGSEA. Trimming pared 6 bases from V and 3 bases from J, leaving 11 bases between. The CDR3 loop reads CSVGGPDTGELFF. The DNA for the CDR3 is TGCAGCGTCGGGGGGCCGGACACCGGGGAGCTGTTTTTT.

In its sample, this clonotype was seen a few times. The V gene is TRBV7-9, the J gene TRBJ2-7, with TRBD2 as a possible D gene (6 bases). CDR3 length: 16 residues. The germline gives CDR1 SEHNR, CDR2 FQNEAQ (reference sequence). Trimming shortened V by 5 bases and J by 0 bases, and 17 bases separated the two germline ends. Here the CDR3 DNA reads TGTGCCAGCAGCCGATGGGACTCTGGGAGCTCCTACGAGCAGTACTTC. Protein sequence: CASSRWDSGSSYEQYF.

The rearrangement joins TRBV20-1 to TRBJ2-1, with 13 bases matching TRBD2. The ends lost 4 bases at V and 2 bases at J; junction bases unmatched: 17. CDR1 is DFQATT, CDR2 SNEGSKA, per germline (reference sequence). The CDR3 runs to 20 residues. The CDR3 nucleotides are TGCAGTGCTACGGGACTAGCGGGGCCCACCCCAACTTTTACCTACAATGAGCAGTTCTTC. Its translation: CSATGLAGPTPTFTYNEQFF.

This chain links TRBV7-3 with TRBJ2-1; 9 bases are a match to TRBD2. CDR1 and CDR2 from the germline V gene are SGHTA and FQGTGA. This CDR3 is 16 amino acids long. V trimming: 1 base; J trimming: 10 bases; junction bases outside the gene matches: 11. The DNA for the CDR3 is TGTGCCAGCAGCTTAAGTTTCCCTAGCGGGGTCAGCGAGCAGTTCTTC. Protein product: CASSLSFPSGVSEQFF.

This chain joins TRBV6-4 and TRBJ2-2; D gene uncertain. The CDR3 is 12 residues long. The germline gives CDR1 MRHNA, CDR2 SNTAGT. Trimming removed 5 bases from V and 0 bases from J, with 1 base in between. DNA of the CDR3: TGTGCCAGCAGTACGAACACCGGGGAGCTGTTTTTT. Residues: CASSTNTGELFF.

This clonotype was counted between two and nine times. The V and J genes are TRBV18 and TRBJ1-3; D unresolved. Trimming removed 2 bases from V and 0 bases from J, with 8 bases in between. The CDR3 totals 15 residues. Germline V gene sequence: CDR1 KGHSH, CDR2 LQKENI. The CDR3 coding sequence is TGTGCCAGCTCACCAGTAGTCCACTCTGGAAACACCATATATTTT. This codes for CASSPVVHSGNTIYF. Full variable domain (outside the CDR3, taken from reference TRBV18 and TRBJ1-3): NAGVMQNPRHLVRRRGQEARLRCSPMKGHSHVYWYRQLPEEGLKFMVYLQKENIIDESGMPKERFSAEFPKEGPSILRIQQVVRGDSAAYFCASSPVVHSGNTIYFGEGSWLTVV.

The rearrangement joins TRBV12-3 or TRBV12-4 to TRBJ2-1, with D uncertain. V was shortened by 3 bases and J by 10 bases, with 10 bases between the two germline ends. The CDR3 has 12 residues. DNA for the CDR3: TGTGCCAGCAGTTTGTTGGGAAACGAGCAGTTCTTC. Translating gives CASSLLGNEQFF.

The CDR3 sequence: CASSSDRNYGYTF. The CDR3 DNA reads as TGTGCCAGCTCATCAGACAGGAACTATGGCTACACCTTC. This chain uses TRBV18 with TRBJ1-2; D may be TRBD1 (6 bases). The CDR3 extends over 13 amino acids. V was pared by 5 bases and J by 2 bases, with 9 bases between. CDR1 KGHSH and CDR2 LQKENI come from the germline V gene.

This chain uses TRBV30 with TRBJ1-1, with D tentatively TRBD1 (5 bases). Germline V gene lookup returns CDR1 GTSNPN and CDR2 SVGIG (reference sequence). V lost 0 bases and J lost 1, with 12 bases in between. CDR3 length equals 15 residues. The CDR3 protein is CAWSVTAGTNTEAFF. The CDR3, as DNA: TGTGCCTGGAGTGTTACTGCAGGGACGAACACTGAAGCTTTCTTT.

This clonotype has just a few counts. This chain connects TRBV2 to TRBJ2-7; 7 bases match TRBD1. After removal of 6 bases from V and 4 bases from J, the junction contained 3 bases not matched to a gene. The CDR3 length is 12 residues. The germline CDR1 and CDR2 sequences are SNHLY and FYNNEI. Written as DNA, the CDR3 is TGTGCCAGCAGCACAGGGGCTTACGAGCAGTACTTC. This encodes CASSTGAYEQYF.

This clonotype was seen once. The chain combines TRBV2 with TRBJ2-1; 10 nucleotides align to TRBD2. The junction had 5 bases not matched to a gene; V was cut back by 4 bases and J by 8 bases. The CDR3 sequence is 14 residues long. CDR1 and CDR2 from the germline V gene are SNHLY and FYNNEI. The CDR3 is CASSGAGGPHEQFF. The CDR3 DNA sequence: TGTGCCAGCAGTGGAGCGGGAGGGCCCCATGAGCAGTTCTTC.

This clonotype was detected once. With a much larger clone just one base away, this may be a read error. CDR3 nucleotides: TGTGCCAGCAGCTACGAGACACATCCACCCACAGATACGCAGTATTTT. This gives the protein CASSYETHPPTDTQYF. The rearrangement joins TRBV11-2 to TRBJ2-3; D is unclear. Per germline, CDR1 SGHAT and CDR2 FQNNGV. This CDR3 region has 16 residues. Trimming left V 4 bases short and J 2 bases short, with 16 bases between.

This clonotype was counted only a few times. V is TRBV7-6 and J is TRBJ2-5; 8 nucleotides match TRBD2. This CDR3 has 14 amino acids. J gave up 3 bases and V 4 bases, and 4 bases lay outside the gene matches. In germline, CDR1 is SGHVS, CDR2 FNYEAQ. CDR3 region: CASSYTSGEETQYF. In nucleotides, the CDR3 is TGTGCCAGCAGCTATACTAGCGGTGAAGAGACCCAGTACTTC.

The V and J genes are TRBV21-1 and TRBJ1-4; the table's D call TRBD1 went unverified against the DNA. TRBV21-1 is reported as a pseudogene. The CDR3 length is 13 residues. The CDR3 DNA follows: TGTGCCAAACAGGGGGCCCTCAGGGAAAAACTGTTTTTT. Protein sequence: CAKQGALREKLFF.

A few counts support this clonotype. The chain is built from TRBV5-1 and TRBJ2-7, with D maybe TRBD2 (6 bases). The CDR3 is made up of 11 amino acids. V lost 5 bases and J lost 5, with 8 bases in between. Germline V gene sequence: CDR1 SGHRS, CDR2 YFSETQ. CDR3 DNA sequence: TGCGCCAGCAGACTAGCCCACGAGCAGTACTTC. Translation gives CASRLAHEQYF. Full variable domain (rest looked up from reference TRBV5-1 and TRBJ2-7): KAGVTQTPRYLIKTRGQQVTLSCSPISGHRSVSWYQQTPGQGLQFLFEYFSETQRNKGNFPGRFSGRQFSNSRSEMNVSTLELGDSALYLCASRLAHEQYFGPGTRLTVT.

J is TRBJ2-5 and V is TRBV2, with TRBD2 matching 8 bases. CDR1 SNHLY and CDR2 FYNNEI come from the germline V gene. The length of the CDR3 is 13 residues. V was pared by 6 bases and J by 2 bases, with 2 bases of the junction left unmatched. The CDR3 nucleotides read TGTGCCAGCAGCGGGACTAGTCAAGAGACCCAGTACTTC. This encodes CASSGTSQETQYF.

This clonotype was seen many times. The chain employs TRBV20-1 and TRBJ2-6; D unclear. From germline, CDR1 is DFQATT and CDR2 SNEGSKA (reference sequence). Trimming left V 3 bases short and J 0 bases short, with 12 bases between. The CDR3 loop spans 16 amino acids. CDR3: CSARATITSGANVLTF. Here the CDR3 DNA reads TGCAGTGCTAGGGCCACCATAACCTCTGGGGCCAACGTCCTGACTTTC.

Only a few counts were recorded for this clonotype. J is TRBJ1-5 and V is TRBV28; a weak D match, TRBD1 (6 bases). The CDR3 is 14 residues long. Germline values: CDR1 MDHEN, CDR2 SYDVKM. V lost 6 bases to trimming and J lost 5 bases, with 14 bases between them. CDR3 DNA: TGTGCCAGCAGACTGGGGGCGCAATATCAGCCCCAGCATTTT. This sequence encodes CASRLGAQYQPQHF.

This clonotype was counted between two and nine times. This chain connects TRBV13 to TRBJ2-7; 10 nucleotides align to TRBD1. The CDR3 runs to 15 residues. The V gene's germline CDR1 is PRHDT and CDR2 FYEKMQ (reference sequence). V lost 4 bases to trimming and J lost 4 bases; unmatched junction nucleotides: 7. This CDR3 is CASSSSGTGEYEQYF. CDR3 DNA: TGTGCCAGCAGCTCCTCCGGGACAGGGGAGTACGAGCAGTACTTC.

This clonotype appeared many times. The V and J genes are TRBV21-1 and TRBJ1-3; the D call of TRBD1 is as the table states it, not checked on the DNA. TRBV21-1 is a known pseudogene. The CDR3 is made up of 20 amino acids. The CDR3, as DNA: TGTGCCAGCAGCAAGGGGAGTAGGGTCGACAGGGACTCTACTGGAAACACCATATATTTT. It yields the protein CASSKGSRVDRDSTGNTIYF.

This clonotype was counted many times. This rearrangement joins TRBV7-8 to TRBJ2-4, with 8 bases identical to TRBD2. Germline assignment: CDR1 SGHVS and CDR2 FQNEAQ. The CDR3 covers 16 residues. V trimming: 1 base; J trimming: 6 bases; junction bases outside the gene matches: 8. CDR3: CASSLVAGRLPNIQYF. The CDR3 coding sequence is TGTGCCAGCAGCTTAGTAGCGGGACGTCTCCCAAACATTCAGTACTTC.

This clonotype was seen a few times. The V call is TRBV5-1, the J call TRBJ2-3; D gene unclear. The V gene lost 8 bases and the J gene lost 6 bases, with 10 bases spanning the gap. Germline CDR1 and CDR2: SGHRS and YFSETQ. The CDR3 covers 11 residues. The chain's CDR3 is CASMEGDTQYF. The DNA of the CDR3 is TGCGCCAGTATGGAAGGGGATACGCAGTATTTT.

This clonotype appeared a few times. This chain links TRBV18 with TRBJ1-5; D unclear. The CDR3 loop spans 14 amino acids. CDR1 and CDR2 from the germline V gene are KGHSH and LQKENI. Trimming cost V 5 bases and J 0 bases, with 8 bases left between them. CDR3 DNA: TGTGCCAGCTCAAAACAGTCTAGCAATCAGCCCCAGCATTTT. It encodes CASSKQSSNQPQHF.

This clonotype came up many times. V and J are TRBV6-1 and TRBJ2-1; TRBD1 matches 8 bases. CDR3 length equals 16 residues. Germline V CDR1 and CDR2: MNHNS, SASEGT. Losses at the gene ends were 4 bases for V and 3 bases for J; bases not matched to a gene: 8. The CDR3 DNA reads TGTGCCAGCAGTGGAAGACAGGGGACGAACTACAATGAGCAGTTCTTC. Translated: CASSGRQGTNYNEQFF.

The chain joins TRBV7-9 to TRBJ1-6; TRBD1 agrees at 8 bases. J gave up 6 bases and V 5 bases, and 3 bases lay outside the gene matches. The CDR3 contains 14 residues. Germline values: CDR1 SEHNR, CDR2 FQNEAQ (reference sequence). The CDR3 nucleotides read TGTGCCAGCAGCCCCGGACAGGGTAATTCACCCCTCCACTTT. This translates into CASSPGQGNSPLHF.

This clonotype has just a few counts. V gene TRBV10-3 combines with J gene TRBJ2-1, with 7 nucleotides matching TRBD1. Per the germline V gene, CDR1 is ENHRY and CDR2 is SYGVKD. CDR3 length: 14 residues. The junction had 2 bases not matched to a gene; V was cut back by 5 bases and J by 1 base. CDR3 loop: CAISTGDSYNEQFF. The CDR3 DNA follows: TGTGCCATCAGTACAGGGGATTCCTACAATGAGCAGTTCTTC.

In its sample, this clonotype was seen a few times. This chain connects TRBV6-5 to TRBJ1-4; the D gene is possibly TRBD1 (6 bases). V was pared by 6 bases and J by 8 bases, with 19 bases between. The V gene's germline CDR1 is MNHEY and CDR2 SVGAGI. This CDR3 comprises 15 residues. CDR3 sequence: CASSGTGGRGEKLFF. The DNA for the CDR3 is TGTGCCAGCAGCGGGACCGGGGGCCGAGGGGAAAAACTGTTTTTT.